Ten or more counts support the clone carrying this T cell receptor beta chain. Its antigen is as yet unknown. The read is 3 residues too short to cover the CDR3 end, so that end is filled in from the germline J gene. The data stem from a study of T cell clonality in common variable immunodeficiency. Study-wide results and limits: T cell subpopulation sequencing would be needed to explain CVID clonality.

Germline lookup yields CDR1 DFQATT and CDR2 SNEGSKA (reference sequence). The CDR3 runs 15 residues. Trimming took 0 bases from V and 4 from J, leaving 16 bases between them. Profiled with immunoSEQ multiplex PCR; TCRdb holds only in-frame clones, not every one. The data show around 50,000 clones, none appearing only once, with about 6% held by the ten largest. This TCR derives from a person aged 18 to 75 in good health. The chain uses TRBV20-1 and TRBJ2-7, with a weak D call TRBD2 (5 bases). Input material: peripheral blood mononuclear cells. The CDR3 protein is CSARDRRTGMYEQYF. The CDR3 bases that were read are TGCAGTGCTAGAGATCGGAGGACGGGGATGTACGAG.